In this sample, the clone carrying this TCR beta chain turned up many times. The entry originates in a study of human T cells and chemical hapten exposure. The library attached unique molecular identifiers to individual cDNA molecules. One entry per CDR3 protein, called by TCRdb with MiXCR from the 5' RACE reads. The table shows about 80,000 distinct CDR3 sequences, with about 8.4% occurring only once. V shed 5 bases and J shed 4 bases, with 21 bases lying between them. Germline CDR1 reads KGHSH; CDR2 reads LQKENI. This CDR3 is 16 amino acids long. Researchers extracted total RNA from unfractionated whole blood.

The V call is TRBV18, the J call TRBJ2-7, with unresolved D. This TCR derives from a male donor in good health. The CDR3 nucleotides read TGTGCCAGCTCATCAAGACAACAAGGGTTGGGTTACGAGCAGTACTTC. This gives the protein CASSSRQQGLGYEQYF.